This T cell receptor beta chain was obtained from a study of shared clonotypes between healthy human individuals. Turning to the study itself: Every donor yielded three CD4 naive, three CD4 memory, two CD8 naive and one CD8 memory plate.

CD45RO-negative, CCR7-selected cells formed the naive CD8 fraction, which excluded terminally differentiated effector memory CD45RA+ cells. Method: immunoSEQ multiplex PCR; TCRdb's copy keeps in-frame clones and lacks some. Of about 2 million clones detected, around 96% appear once; the ten largest clones hold roughly 1%. The CDR3 has 16 residues. The V end was cut by 0 bases, the J end by 8 bases, with 19 bases between. Germline V gene lookup returns CDR1 MGHRA and CDR2 YSYEKL. The chain is built from TRBV4-1 and TRBJ1-2; D possibly corresponds to TRBD1 (6 bases). This receptor was identified in a young man in good health. The sample was naive CD8+ T cells sorted from blood. The CDR3 sequence: CASSQDDRSPLLGYTF. CDR3 bases: TGCGCCAGCAGCCAAGACGACAGGTCTCCCCTCCTCGGCTACACCTTC.